The 32 T cell receptor beta chains below come from one sample, sequenced in a study of Ad26.COV2.S vaccination and SARS-CoV-2 variants. Clones were read by immunoSEQ multiplex PCR, and TCRdb kept only the in-frame ones, dropping some. Altogether around 300,000 clones are present, approximately 90% being singletons, with the ten largest covering 6.4%. The treatment: around 19 received Ad26.COV2.S at low or high dose, single or two shots; 5 received placebo; per-sample allocation not given. Sampling took place 63 days after the first vaccine or placebo injection. Specimen: peripheral blood, collected in a trial of Ad26.COV2.S vaccine versus placebo. The receptors were sampled from a person aged 18-65 years who received the Ad26.COV2.S COVID-19 vaccine or a placebo.

As for this clone: Relative to the germline gene, one junction end is altered; a read error may explain this. V is TRBV28 and J is TRBJ2-7; D is unresolved. CDR1 MDHEN and CDR2 SYDVKM come from the germline V gene. The CDR3 extends over 11 amino acids. The CDR3 spells CASSALSVIAF. The CDR3 DNA follows: TGTGCCAGCAGTGCCCTGAGCGTTATCGCCTTC.

The chain employs TRBV4-3 and TRBJ2-7; 7 bases fit TRBD1. J was trimmed by 2 bases and V by 4 bases; bases with no gene match: 5. Germline V gene sequence: CDR1 LGHNA, CDR2 YSLEER. The CDR3 has 14 amino acids. The CDR3 coding sequence is TGCGCCAGCAGCCGGTCGGACAGGCCCTACGAGCAGTACTTC. Protein product: CASSRSDRPYEQYF.

The genes are TRBV6-5 and TRBJ1-5; D is uncertain. V shed 7 bases and J shed 3 bases, with 10 bases lying between them. The CDR3 is 13 residues long. Looked up from germline, CDR1 is MNHEY and CDR2 is SVGAGI. Written as DNA, the CDR3 is TGTGCCAGCATGTTAAGTATCAATCAGCCCCAGCATTTT. Translation gives CASMLSINQPQHF.

This clone is a singleton in its sample. The genes are TRBV28 and TRBJ2-2, with D perhaps matching TRBD2 (7 bases). Trimming shortened V by 10 bases and J by 2 bases, and 14 bases separated the two germline ends. The CDR3 is 14 amino acids. Germline V gene lookup returns CDR1 MDHEN and CDR2 SYDVKM. CDR3 sequence: CATPRGGNTGELFF. The CDR3 nucleotides are TGTGCCACCCCAAGGGGGGGTAACACCGGGGAGCTGTTTTTT.

The genes are TRBV25-1 and TRBJ2-2; 7 bases map to TRBD1. CDR3 length equals 18 residues. The ends lost 4 bases at V and 3 bases at J; junction bases unmatched: 14. Per the germline V gene, CDR1 is MGHDK and CDR2 is SYGVNS. The CDR3 nucleotides read TGTGCCAGCAGTGTAGTCAAGACAGGGTTCATGGACACCGGGGAGCTGTTTTTT. Translation: CASSVVKTGFMDTGELFF.

The chain uses TRBV7-9 and TRBJ2-7; D possibly matches TRBD1 or TRBD2 (5 bases each). The germline CDR1 and CDR2 sequences are SEHNR and FQNEAQ (reference sequence). The CDR3 extends over 15 amino acids. Trimming pared 5 bases from V and 7 bases from J, leaving 21 bases between. CDR3 nucleotide sequence: TGTGCCAGCAGCCTTATCAGGGACCGACCCCGAGAGCAGTACTTC. It encodes CASSLIRDRPREQYF.

V is TRBV19 and J is TRBJ1-2, with 7 bases aligning to TRBD1. The CDR3 has 14 residues. Per the germline V gene, CDR1 is LNHDA and CDR2 is SQIVND (reference sequence). V lost 5 bases to trimming and J lost 0 bases; unmatched junction nucleotides: 3. The CDR3 here is CASSHRGANYGYTF. The CDR3 region has the DNA TGTGCCAGTAGTCACAGGGGAGCTAACTATGGCTACACCTTC.

The V gene is TRBV7-6, the J gene TRBJ2-5; weak D call: TRBD2 (6 bases). Trimming removed 5 bases from V and 4 bases from J, with 20 bases in between. The CDR3 is 16 residues long. Germline V gene lookup returns CDR1 SGHVS and CDR2 FNYEAQ. The CDR3 coding sequence is TGTGCCAGCAGCCTTCTATCCTCCGGGGGTCGAGAGACCCAGTACTTC. It codes for CASSLLSSGGRETQYF.

The chain uses TRBV10-2 and TRBJ2-5; D not certain. Germline assignment: CDR1 WSHSY and CDR2 SAAADI. The CDR3 has 16 residues. V lost 3 bases, J lost 4 bases, and 18 bases lay in between. The CDR3 DNA sequence: TGCGCCAGCAGTGACGGGTTGGGGATGACGGGAGAGACCCAGTACTTC. Protein sequence: CASSDGLGMTGETQYF.

The CDR3 nucleotides are TGCGCCAGCAGCTTGGCCACTAGCGGCTACAATGAGCAGTTCTTC. Translated, it gives CASSLATSGYNEQFF. The chain recombines TRBV5-1 with TRBJ2-1; 8 nucleotides line up with TRBD2. Germline CDR1 and CDR2: SGHRS and YFSETQ. The CDR3 is 15 amino acids. With V trimmed by 0 bases and J by 3 bases, 2 bases remained unmatched.

The chain carries TRBV12-2 and TRBJ2-4; whether TRBD2, the table's D call, matches the DNA was not checked. TRBV12-2 has pseudogene status. CDR3 length equals 16 residues. The DNA for the CDR3 is TGTGCAAGTCGCCTTACTAGCGGTTTAGCCAAAAACATTCAGTACTTC. This translates into CASRLTSGLAKNIQYF.

The J gene is TRBJ2-6, the V gene TRBV11-2; D not certain. Trimming cost V 5 bases and J 0 bases, with 11 bases left between them. Germline CDR1 and CDR2: SGHAT and FQNNGV. The CDR3 is made up of 16 amino acids. The DNA of the CDR3 is TGTGCCAGCAGCCCCGGACGGTACTCTGGGGCCAACGTCCTGACTTTC. It is translated as CASSPGRYSGANVLTF.

The chain joins TRBV6-5 to TRBJ1-2; a weak D match, TRBD1 (6 bases). Trimming left V 2 bases short and J 8 bases short, with 9 bases between. The CDR3 extends over 12 amino acids. Germline V gives CDR1 MNHEY, CDR2 SVGAGI. In DNA form, the CDR3 reads TGTGCCAGCAGTTACGGGGGCGCGGGCTACACCTTC. It is translated as CASSYGGAGYTF.

This clone was picked up a small number of times. The CDR3: CASSPSGVAGVREQFF. The CDR3 DNA sequence: TGCGCCAGCAGCCCGAGTGGGGTAGCGGGAGTTCGTGAGCAGTTCTTC. The rearrangement links TRBV5-1 to TRBJ2-1; 9 nucleotides agree with TRBD2. Germline trimming cut 4 bases from V and 9 bases from J; bases unmatched to any gene: 14. Looked up from germline, CDR1 is SGHRS and CDR2 is YFSETQ. CDR3 length: 16 residues.

The chain uses TRBV7-8 and TRBJ2-7; D uncertain. Between the trimmed V and J ends, which lost 5 bases and 3 bases, there was a span of 8 bases. The CDR3 spans 12 residues. Germline CDR1 SGHVS, CDR2 FQNEAQ. The CDR3 reads CASSPRGYEQYF. The CDR3 DNA follows: TGTGCCAGCAGCCCTAGAGGCTACGAGCAGTACTTC. The entire variable domain, with the rest obtained from reference TRBV7-8 and TRBJ2-7, is as follows: GAGVSQSPRYKVAKRGQDVALRCDPISGHVSLFWYQQALGQGPEFLTYFQNEAQLDKSGLPSDRFFAERPEGSVSTLKIQRTQQEDSAVYLCASSPRGYEQYFGPGTRLTVT.

CDR3 amino acids: CASTPWGIGANYGYTF. CDR3 nucleotides: TGTGCCAGCACTCCCTGGGGAATCGGCGCTAACTATGGCTACACCTTC. V usage is TRBV5-6 and J usage is TRBJ1-2; no definite D call. CDR1 and CDR2 (germline): SGHDT, YYEEEE. CDR3 size: 16 residues. Trimming took 6 bases from V and 0 from J, leaving 18 bases between them.

V and J are TRBV12-3 or TRBV12-4 and TRBJ2-3; D tentatively reads TRBD1 or TRBD2 (5 bases each). The CDR3 extends over 13 amino acids. V dropped 8 bases and J dropped 1 base, with 10 bases sitting between them. Here the CDR3 reads CASGRGRTDTQYF. CDR3 DNA sequence: TGTGCCAGCGGCCGGGGCCGCACAGATACGCAGTATTTT.

A word on this clone: Other DNA sequences of this sample code for an identical CDR3. The rearrangement joins TRBV5-1 to TRBJ2-7; no definite D call. CDR3 size: 12 residues. V dropped 3 bases and J dropped 1 base, with 5 bases sitting between them. CDR1 is SGHRS and CDR2 is YFSETQ in the germline V gene. The CDR3 sequence: CASSSGSYEQYF. CDR3 DNA: TGCGCCAGCAGCTCAGGTTCCTACGAGCAGTACTTC.

The CDR3: CASSAHAEGLDTQYF. For the CDR3, the DNA is TGTGCCAGCAGCGCCCACGCGGAGGGCCTAGATACGCAGTATTTT. The rearrangement uses TRBV9 and TRBJ2-3, with D maybe TRBD2 (6 bases). Germline values: CDR1 SGDLS, CDR2 YYNGEE. V lost 3 bases and J 5 bases, leaving 16 bases between the germline ends. There are 15 residues in the CDR3.

V gene TRBV5-4 combines with J gene TRBJ1-6; no definite D call. V was cut by 4 bases and J by 6 bases, with 5 bases left in between. CDR1 and CDR2 from the germline V gene are SGHNT and YYREEE (reference sequence). The CDR3 is made up of 12 amino acids. Here the CDR3 reads CASSLTNSPLHF. The DNA for the CDR3 is TGTGCCAGCAGCCTGACTAATTCACCCCTCCACTTT.

The chain joins TRBV30 to TRBJ2-7; a weak D match, TRBD2 (6 bases). V lost 4 bases to trimming and J lost 5 bases, with 15 bases between them. The length of the CDR3 is 13 residues. Germline values: CDR1 GTSNPN, CDR2 SVGIG (reference sequence). DNA for the CDR3: TGTGCCTGGAACCGGGACTCCATCGACGAGCAGTACTTC. This translates into CAWNRDSIDEQYF.

The chain has TRBV14 and TRBJ1-1; 10 bases line up with TRBD1. Looked up from germline, CDR1 is SGHDN and CDR2 is FVKESK. The CDR3 runs to 13 residues. V was pared by 1 base and J by 10 bases, with 3 bases of the junction left unmatched. CDR3 nucleotide sequence: TGTGCCAGCAGCCAAGTGAGGACAGGGGGAGCTTTCTTT. Translated, it gives CASSQVRTGGAFF.

The CDR3 DNA follows: TGTGCCAGCAGCTTGCACCCAAGGCAACAGGAAAAACTGTTTTTT. This gives the protein CASSLHPRQQEKLFF. V gene TRBV5-8 combines with J gene TRBJ1-4; no definite D call. This CDR3 has 15 residues. Trimming took off 1 base at V and 8 bases at J, with 15 bases between the two ends. Germline assignment: CDR1 SGHTS and CDR2 YDEGEE.

The CDR3, as DNA: TGTGCCAGCAGCTTACTCTGGCCGGGAATGAAGAACACTGAAGCTTTCTTT. Residues: CASSLLWPGMKNTEAFF. V gene TRBV7-8 combines with J gene TRBJ1-1; the D is unclear. The CDR3 totals 17 residues. CDR1 is SGHVS, CDR2 FQNEAQ, per germline. The ends were cut back, 2 bases at V and 1 base at J, with 17 bases in the middle.

The chain employs TRBV5-1 and TRBJ2-3; TRBD1 matches at 7 bases. The trim removed 3 bases at V and 1 base at J, leaving 8 bases unmatched. CDR1 and CDR2 (germline): SGHRS, YFSETQ. The CDR3 is 16 amino acids. The CDR3 is CASSSRQGGGTDTQYF. The CDR3 coding sequence is TGCGCCAGCAGCTCAAGACAGGGTGGCGGCACAGATACGCAGTATTTT.

The V and J genes are TRBV19 and TRBJ1-5, with 7 bases aligning to TRBD1. The CDR3 is 15 amino acids. Germline-derived CDR1 and CDR2 are LNHDA and SQIVND (reference sequence). V gave up 1 base and J gave up 6 bases; unmatched junction bases: 6. CDR3 sequence (DNA): TGTGCCAGTAGTATAGCCATTAACAGGGGTCAGCCCCAGCATTTT. The encoded protein is CASSIAINRGQPQHF.

The rearrangement uses TRBV5-1 and TRBJ2-6, with no clear D. CDR1 is SGHRS, CDR2 YFSETQ, per germline. V was shortened by 8 bases and J by 1 base, with 13 bases between the two germline ends. This CDR3 is 15 amino acids long. CDR3 sequence reads: CASTIQPSGANVLTF. CDR3 sequence (DNA): TGCGCCAGTACGATACAGCCTTCTGGGGCCAACGTCCTGACTTTC.

The chain joins TRBV5-5 to TRBJ1-1, with D possibly being TRBD1 (5 bases). Between the trimmed V and J ends, which lost 6 bases and 3 bases, there was a span of 9 bases. Germline V gene data show CDR1 as SGHKS and CDR2 as YYEKEE (reference sequence). The CDR3 is made up of 12 amino acids. The CDR3 loop is CASNQGDTEAFF. Here the CDR3 DNA reads TGTGCCAGCAATCAGGGAGACACTGAAGCTTTCTTT. Variable domain in full (rest from reference TRBV5-5 and TRBJ1-1): DAGVTQSPTHLIKTRGQQVTLRCSPISGHKSVSWYQQVLGQGPQFIFQYYEKEERGRGNFPDRFSARQFPNYSSELNVNALLLGDSALYLCASNQGDTEAFFGQGTRLTVV.

This chain joins TRBV6-5 and TRBJ1-5, with 12 bases identical to TRBD1. The CDR3 spans 15 residues. Germline CDR1 MNHEY, CDR2 SVGAGI. After removal of 2 bases from V and 6 bases from J, the junction contained 2 bases not matched to a gene. Here the CDR3 reads CASSYGTGGGQPQHF. In nucleotides, the CDR3 is TGTGCCAGCAGTTACGGGACAGGGGGCGGTCAGCCCCAGCATTTT.

The rearrangement uses TRBV5-4 and TRBJ2-7; 7 positions match TRBD1. CDR3 length equals 14 residues. CDR1 is SGHNT and CDR2 is YYREEE in the germline V gene (reference sequence). With V trimmed by 4 bases and J by 3 bases, 7 bases remained unmatched. The CDR3 is CASSEDRSIYEQYF. The DNA of the CDR3 is TGTGCCAGCAGCGAGGACAGGTCGATCTACGAGCAGTACTTC.

The chain has TRBV12-3 or TRBV12-4 and TRBJ2-5, with D unresolved. V was shortened by 4 bases and J by 1 base, with 7 bases between the two germline ends. This CDR3 spans 13 amino acids. The CDR3 DNA reads TGTGCCAGCAGTTACGCTTCCCAAGAGACCCAGTACTTC. Protein: CASSYASQETQYF.

The chain carries TRBV3-1 (or the pseudogene TRBV3-2) and TRBJ2-6; D not certain. This CDR3 is 18 amino acids long. The V and J ends lost 4 bases and 0 bases respectively, with 16 bases between them. Germline V lookup: CDR1 LGHDT, CDR2 YNNKEL (reference sequence). CDR3 nucleotide sequence: TGTGCCAGCAGCCCCTTAATTCCCTTCGACTCTGGGGCCAACGTCCTGACTTTC. Amino acid sequence: CASSPLIPFDSGANVLTF.